A single sample gave rise to the 6 T cell receptor beta chains below, sequenced in a study of shared clonotypes between healthy human individuals. Method: immunoSEQ multiplex PCR; TCRdb's copy keeps in-frame clones and lacks some. This table has some 2.1 million clones, around 95% appearing once. Sequenced input: naive CD4+ T cells sorted from blood. Specified subset: CD45RA+ positively selected. These receptor sequences come from a man between 18 and 35 years old in good health.

This chain uses TRBV6-1 with TRBJ1-5; no definite D call. There are 16 residues in the CDR3. The V end lost 4 bases, the J end lost 0 bases, and 13 bases lay between the germline ends. Germline V gives CDR1 MNHNS, CDR2 SASEGT. The CDR3 reads CASSALRDSSNQPQHF. The CDR3 region has the DNA TGTGCCAGCAGTGCCCTACGGGATTCTAGCAATCAGCCCCAGCATTTT.

The chain couples TRBV10-2 to TRBJ2-1, with a weak D call TRBD2 (5 bases). CDR1 WSHSY and CDR2 SAAADI come from the germline V gene. This CDR3 comprises 14 residues. The V gene lost 11 bases and the J gene lost 7 bases, with 21 bases spanning the gap. The CDR3, as DNA: TGCGCCTCCTCCCGGCGGTCGGGGTTAAATGAGCAGTTCTTC. Protein sequence: CASSRRSGLNEQFF.

The rearrangement uses TRBV7-9 and TRBJ2-3, with TRBD1 as a possible D gene (6 bases). V gave up 5 bases and J gave up 0 bases, with 18 bases separating them. Per the germline V gene, CDR1 is SEHNR and CDR2 is FQNEAQ (reference sequence). CDR3 length equals 17 residues. The CDR3 coding sequence is TGTGCCAGCAGCCAGGGGTTCTTGACGCTTAGCACAGATACGCAGTATTTT. This gives the protein CASSQGFLTLSTDTQYF.

The rearrangement joins TRBV12-5 to TRBJ1-2; D is uncertain. Germline lookup yields CDR1 LGHNT and CDR2 FRNRAP. The CDR3 has 14 amino acids. V was shortened by 6 bases and J by 4 bases, with 15 bases between the two germline ends. Here the CDR3 DNA reads TGTGCTAGTGGAAATCGAGTCGGCCTCTATGGCTACACCTTC. Translated: CASGNRVGLYGYTF.

The chain is built from TRBV28 and TRBJ1-1; D is undetermined. The V gene lost 6 bases and the J gene lost 5 bases, with 28 bases spanning the gap. From germline, CDR1 is MDHEN and CDR2 SYDVKM. CDR3 length: 18 residues. The CDR3 sequence: CASSLDRPLTPHSTEAFF. The CDR3 DNA follows: TGTGCCAGCAGCCTTGACCGCCCCCTAACGCCACACTCAACTGAAGCTTTCTTT.

The chain is built from TRBV5-6 and TRBJ2-5, with a possible D match to TRBD2 (5 bases). The CDR3 extends over 17 amino acids. V shed 0 bases and J shed 1 base, with 16 bases lying between them. Germline V gives CDR1 SGHDT, CDR2 YYEEEE. CDR3 amino acids: CASSLDLGLGLQETQYF. In DNA, the CDR3 is TGTGCCAGCAGCTTGGATTTGGGATTAGGACTCCAAGAGACCCAGTACTTC.